Below, 26 T cell receptor beta chains from the same sample are listed, as sequenced in a study of T cell repertoires in cytomegalovirus infection. TCRdb reprocessed the reads via MiXCR and lists one record per CDR3 protein. The repertoire holds about 180,000 distinct CDR3 sequences, with about 18% as singletons. The sequencing input was CD8+ T cells from PBMCs. The origin of the receptors is a human donor in good health (CMV status not recorded). Some clones in this sample may be carry-over from other donors' samples.

The chain is built from TRBV9 and TRBJ2-7, with 7 positions matching TRBD1. The CDR3 consists of 14 residues. Germline V gives CDR1 SGDLS, CDR2 YYNGEE. The V and J ends lost 3 bases and 2 bases, in that order; junction bases with no gene match: 5. In DNA, the CDR3 is TGTGCCAGCAGCGGCCGGGACAGCGCCTACGAGCAGTACTTC. It is translated as CASSGRDSAYEQYF. The complete variable domain, with remaining parts taken from reference TRBV9 and TRBJ2-7, reads DSGVTQTPKHLITATGQRVTLRCSPRSGDLSVYWYQQSLDQGLQFLIQYYNGEERAKGNILERFSAQQFPDLHSELNLSSLELGDSALYFCASSGRDSAYEQYFGPGTRLTVT.

The chain joins TRBV6-6 to TRBJ1-1; 9 positions match TRBD1. The CDR3 has 14 amino acids. V trimming: 5 bases; J trimming: 5 bases; junction bases outside the gene matches: 6. Germline-derived CDR1 and CDR2 are MNHNY and SVGAGI (reference sequence). This chain's CDR3 is CASSRTGGSTEAFF. The CDR3 DNA reads as TGTGCCAGCAGTCGCACAGGGGGCTCTACTGAAGCTTTCTTT.

The CDR3 here is CASSFGGGLDNEQFF. The CDR3 coding sequence is TGTGCCAGCAGCTTCGGCGGGGGGCTAGACAATGAGCAGTTCTTC. This chain joins TRBV11-3 and TRBJ2-1; 8 bases match TRBD2. The V gene's germline CDR1 is SGHNT and CDR2 YENEEA. V shed 3 bases and J 5 bases; nucleotides not matched to a gene: 6. CDR3 size: 15 residues.

V usage is TRBV30 and J usage is TRBJ2-2, with 9 bases aligning to TRBD1. The CDR3 has 15 amino acids. Germline assignment: CDR1 GTSNPN and CDR2 SVGIG (reference sequence). J was trimmed by 3 bases and V by 7 bases; bases with no gene match: 9. The CDR3 DNA reads as TGTGCCTCCTCGGGACAGGGATCGCACACCGGGGAGCTGTTTTTT. As protein: CASSGQGSHTGELFF.

A few counts support this clonotype. This sequence joins TRBV7-9 and TRBJ1-1; no clear D. The germline V and J ends were trimmed by 5 bases and 4 bases, with 11 bases remaining between them. Per the germline V gene, CDR1 is SEHNR and CDR2 is FQNEAQ (reference sequence). The CDR3 runs 13 residues. The CDR3 DNA follows: TGTGCCAGCAGCCCGGATTCGGCCACTGAAGCTTTCTTT. Protein sequence: CASSPDSATEAFF.

This clonotype appeared a few times. The CDR3 region has the DNA TGTGCCAGCAGCTTAGCGGGAGGGGACTCCTACGAGCAGTACTTC. This translates into CASSLAGGDSYEQYF. The rearrangement uses TRBV7-2 and TRBJ2-7, with 7 bases aligning to TRBD2. J gave up 0 bases and V 0 bases, and 2 bases lay outside the gene matches. Germline CDR1 SGHTA, CDR2 FQGNSA. This CDR3 comprises 15 residues.

This rearrangement joins TRBV4-1 to TRBJ2-7; D is undetermined. CDR3 size: 15 residues. V was cut by 0 bases and J by 3 bases, with 12 bases left in between. Germline loops: CDR1 MGHRA, CDR2 YSYEKL. This CDR3 reads CASSQDMGTGYEQYF. DNA of the CDR3: TGCGCCAGCAGCCAAGACATGGGAACGGGCTACGAGCAGTACTTC.

This clonotype was detected only a few times. The chain links TRBV6-5 to TRBJ1-1, with 7 bases fitting TRBD1. The ends lost 3 bases at V and 0 bases at J; junction bases unmatched: 10. CDR1 MNHEY and CDR2 SVGAGI come from the germline V gene. The length of the CDR3 is 17 residues. For the CDR3, the DNA is TGTGCCAGCAGTTATTCCTACAGGGGAATGGTGAACACTGAAGCTTTCTTT. Amino acids: CASSYSYRGMVNTEAFF.

This clonotype was observed a handful of times. This rearrangement joins TRBV24-1 to TRBJ2-1; 7 bases are shared with TRBD1. CDR1 is KGHDR, CDR2 SFDVKD, per germline. The CDR3 loop spans 13 amino acids. Trimming took 9 bases from V and 5 from J; bases not matched to a gene: 6. The CDR3 nucleotides read TGTGCCACCTCGACAGGGATGAACAATGAGCAGTTCTTC. Translated, it gives CATSTGMNNEQFF.

This clonotype was detected only a few times. This chain joins TRBV7-6 and TRBJ2-7, with 10 bases lining up with TRBD2. Germline trimming cut 5 bases from V and 2 bases from J; bases unmatched to any gene: 9. Germline CDR1 and CDR2: SGHVS and FNYEAQ. The CDR3 is 16 amino acids. CDR3: CASSPRTSGLPYEQYF. CDR3 bases: TGTGCCAGCAGCCCCAGGACTAGCGGTCTCCCCTACGAGCAGTACTTC.

This clonotype turned up a few times. The J gene is TRBJ1-2, the V gene TRBV20-1; D possibly corresponds to TRBD1 (6 bases). The CDR3 totals 14 residues. Germline V lookup: CDR1 DFQATT, CDR2 SNEGSKA (reference sequence). Trimming took 5 bases from V and 3 from J, leaving 16 bases between them. The CDR3 loop reads CSAPRGMGDYGYTF. In nucleotides, the CDR3 is TGCAGTGCTCCTAGGGGGATGGGGGACTATGGCTACACCTTC.

The rearrangement joins TRBV10-3 to TRBJ1-5; no clear D. V was pared by 2 bases and J by 2 bases, with 10 bases between. Germline V CDR1 and CDR2: ENHRY, SYGVKD. This CDR3 spans 15 amino acids. This CDR3 is CAISEGFGGNQPQHF. The CDR3 DNA sequence: TGTGCCATCAGTGAGGGGTTTGGGGGCAATCAGCCCCAGCATTTT.

This clonotype occurred a few times. V and J are TRBV11-2 and TRBJ1-6; possible D gene TRBD1, 5 bases. V lost 1 base and J 6 bases, leaving 10 bases between the germline ends. The CDR3 runs 15 residues. The germline gives CDR1 SGHAT, CDR2 FQNNGV. The CDR3 nucleotides read TGTGCCAGCAGCTTAGGGGCAGGGATTAATTCACCCCTCCACTTT. Protein: CASSLGAGINSPLHF.

V is TRBV19 and J is TRBJ2-7, with D unresolved. V dropped 3 bases and J dropped 2 bases, with 14 bases sitting between them. Germline values: CDR1 LNHDA, CDR2 SQIVND (reference sequence). The CDR3 sequence is 15 residues long. The CDR3 DNA follows: TGTGCCAGTAGTATCCGACCAAACCCCCCCTACGAGCAGTACTTC. Translating gives CASSIRPNPPYEQYF.

This chain uses TRBV4-1 with TRBJ2-7; 10 nucleotides line up with TRBD1. The CDR3 contains 15 residues. Germline V gives CDR1 MGHRA, CDR2 YSYEKL. V shed 1 base, J shed 3 bases, and the junction held 3 bases outside the gene matches. CDR3 nucleotide sequence: TGCGCCAGCAGCCAAGGGGACAGGGGAGGCTACGAGCAGTACTTC. This translates into CASSQGDRGGYEQYF.

CDR3 sequence: CSASLGNTIYF. DNA of the CDR3: TGCAGTGCTAGTTTAGGAAACACCATATATTTT. The chain combines TRBV20-1 with TRBJ1-3, with D uncertain. Trimming removed 3 bases from V and 4 bases from J, with 4 bases in between. CDR1 and CDR2 (germline): DFQATT, SNEGSKA (reference sequence). The CDR3 is made up of 11 amino acids.

The chain joins TRBV6-1 to TRBJ1-1; the D is unclear. CDR1 is MNHNS and CDR2 is SASEGT in the germline V gene. The CDR3 runs to 18 residues. V lost 3 bases, J lost 3 bases, and 23 bases lay in between. Here the CDR3 DNA reads TGTGCCAGCAGTGATATGTTTTGGGGATTTATCGGGGACACTGAAGCTTTCTTT. Translating it yields CASSDMFWGFIGDTEAFF.

The chain joins TRBV4-1 to TRBJ1-4; D gene unclear. This CDR3 comprises 17 residues. CDR1 and CDR2 from the germline V gene are MGHRA and YSYEKL. V lost 0 bases and J 5 bases, leaving 16 bases between the germline ends. The CDR3 sequence is CASSQEGGRLSNEKLFF. CDR3 coding DNA: TGCGCCAGCAGCCAAGAGGGAGGGCGGCTGTCAAATGAAAAACTGTTTTTT.

This clonotype came up a few times. V gene TRBV27 combines with J gene TRBJ1-5; 8 nucleotides line up with TRBD1. With 5 bases clipped from V and 3 bases from J, the junction kept 6 bases outside the gene matches. Germline V gene lookup returns CDR1 MNHEY and CDR2 SMNVEV (reference sequence). This CDR3 contains 15 residues. CDR3 sequence reads: CASSVRTGFNQPQHF. CDR3 coding DNA: TGTGCCAGCAGTGTACGGACAGGGTTCAATCAGCCCCAGCATTTT.

The sample holds a few counts of this clonotype. Mismatch with germline at one junction end may stem from a read error. V gene TRBV6-1 combines with J gene TRBJ2-1; D remains unclear. Germline loops: CDR1 MNHNS, CDR2 SASEGT. This CDR3 has 11 residues. CDR3 loop: CASNEYNEQFF. CDR3 nucleotide sequence: TGTGCCAGCAATGAATACAATGAGCAGTTCTTC.

This clonotype was counted between two and nine times. The chain joins TRBV14 to TRBJ1-2; D is perhaps TRBD1 (5 bases). With 3 bases removed from V and 2 bases from J, the gap between germline ends came to 7 bases. The CDR3 contains 13 residues. Germline CDR1 SGHDN, CDR2 FVKESK. CDR3 coding DNA: TGTGCCAGCAGCCACGGGGGGAACTATGGCTACACCTTC. It specifies CASSHGGNYGYTF. The full variable domain, completed using reference TRBV14 and TRBJ1-2, is EAGVTQFPSHSVIEKGQTVTLRCDPISGHDNLYWYRRVMGKEIKFLLHFVKESKQDESGMPNNRFLAERTGGTYSTLKVQPAELEDSGVYFCASSHGGNYGYTFGSGTRLTVV.

In this sample, this clonotype turned up a few times. V gene TRBV12-3 or TRBV12-4 combines with J gene TRBJ2-1; 12 nucleotides agree with TRBD2. This CDR3 region has 17 residues. The V segment lost 6 bases and the J segment 0 bases; nucleotides outside the gene matches: 6. CDR3 in amino acids: CASRGGLAGLSYNEQFF. The DNA of the CDR3 is TGTGCCAGCAGAGGCGGACTAGCGGGGCTCTCCTACAATGAGCAGTTCTTC.

The J gene is TRBJ2-1, the V gene TRBV7-9; 8 nucleotides align to TRBD1. The germline gives CDR1 SEHNR, CDR2 FQNEAQ (reference sequence). V lost 4 bases, J lost 0 bases, and 8 bases stayed unmatched. This CDR3 spans 17 amino acids. CDR3 sequence reads: CASSSPGQAASYNEQFF. CDR3 nucleotide sequence: TGTGCCAGCAGCTCTCCGGGACAGGCCGCCTCCTACAATGAGCAGTTCTTC. Combining the CDR3 with reference TRBV7-9 and TRBJ2-1 gives the whole variable domain DTGVSQNPRHKITKRGQNVTFRCDPISEHNRLYWYRQTLGQGPEFLTYFQNEAQLEKSRLLSDRFSAERPKGSFSTLEIQRTEQGDSAMYLCASSSPGQAASYNEQFFGPGTRLTVL.

Only a few counts were recorded for this clonotype. The CDR3 bases are TGTGCCAGCAGCTTAGTACAGGGGCCTACAAACGAGCAGTACTTC. This encodes CASSLVQGPTNEQYF. The V call is TRBV7-2, the J call TRBJ2-7; 7 bases align to TRBD1. The CDR3 is 15 amino acids. Germline lookup yields CDR1 SGHTA and CDR2 FQGNSA. V shed 1 base and J 5 bases; nucleotides not matched to a gene: 8. The variable domain in full, completed from reference TRBV7-2 and TRBJ2-7, reads GAGVSQSPSNKVTEKGKDVELRCDPISGHTALYWYRQSLGQGLEFLIYFQGNSAPDKSGLPSDRFSAERTGGSVSTLTIQRTQQEDSAVYLCASSLVQGPTNEQYFGPGTRLTVT.

The rearrangement joins TRBV27 to TRBJ1-2; D gene ambiguous. Germline values: CDR1 MNHEY, CDR2 SMNVEV (reference sequence). The CDR3 has 14 residues. Deletions cut 5 bases from V and 4 bases from J, with 14 bases between. The CDR3: CASSKTGVGYGYTF. The CDR3 nucleotides read TGTGCCAGCAGTAAGACCGGGGTTGGCTATGGCTACACCTTC.

This clonotype showed up many times. J is TRBJ2-3 and V is TRBV3-1, with a weak D call TRBD2 (6 bases). Per germline, CDR1 LGHDT and CDR2 YNNKEL (reference sequence). CDR3 length: 16 residues. Trimming took off 6 bases at V and 3 bases at J, with 19 bases between the two ends. Written as DNA, the CDR3 is TGTGCCAGCAGTCAGACGGCCGGGACTCCGACAGATACGCAGTATTTT. The encoded protein is CASSQTAGTPTDTQYF.